A selection of T cell receptor beta chains follows, all from one sample in a study of cytomegalovirus exposure and HLA in healthy donors. TCRdb's table, derived via immunoSEQ multiplex PCR, lists solely in-frame clones and lacks some. The top ten clones hold 2% to 2.5% of a sample with around 150,000 clones, around 74% of them seen once. The sample taken for sequencing was PBMCs. These receptors all come from a female donor in good health and CMV-seronegative. The CDR3 runs from the conserved cysteine through the conserved F or W. The D gene is left open where the match is weak. Not all rows give a size; the values are once, few, many and, for expanded clones, a class.

.,.,TRBV30,TRBJ2-7,TGTGCCTGTGTCCCAGCAGCGTCCTACGAGCAGTACTTC,CACVPAASYEQYF
TRBD2,.,TRBV5-5,TRBJ2-7,TGTGCCAGCAGCTTGGCCGGTAGCGGGAGGGGGTACGAGCAGTACTTC,CASSLAGSGRGYEQYF
.,.,TRBV7-9,TRBJ1-1,TGTGCCAGCAGCCCGGTCGCCACTGAAGCTTTCTTT,CASSPVATEAFF
TRBD1,.,TRBV5-8,TRBJ2-1,TGTGCCAGCAGGAGGACAGGGGACGTCTACAATGAGCAGTTCTTC,CASRRTGDVYNEQFF
TRBD2,.,TRBV2,TRBJ2-2,TGTACCAGCAGGGGACTAGCCATGAACACCGGGGAGCTGTTTTTT,CTSRGLAMNTGELFF
.,.,TRBV6-5,TRBJ2-5,TGTGCCAGCAGTTCCTGGGCACAAGAGACCCAGTACTTC,CASSSWAQETQYF
.,.,TRBV4-2,TRBJ2-3,TGTGCCAGCAGCCACCCACGGACAGGCACAGATACGCAGTATTTT,CASSHPRTGTDTQYF
TRBD2,few,TRBV5-6,TRBJ2-3,TGTGCCAGCAGCTTCGGACTAGGGTCAGATACGCAGTATTTT,CASSFGLGSDTQYF
TRBD1,.,TRBV7-9,TRBJ1-2,TGTGCCAGCAGCTTGACAGGGGCGGACTATGGCTACACCTTC,CASSLTGADYGYTF
.,once,TRBV5-1,TRBJ1-2,TGCGCCAGCAGCGGGGGCCAGAGCGGGAGCTATGGCTACACCTTC,CASSGGQSGSYGYTF
TRBD1,.,TRBV29-1,TRBJ2-7,TGCAGCGTCGCCACCGGGGGACAGGGGGCGAACCAGCCCTACGAGCAGTACTTC,CSVATGGQGANQPYEQYF
TRBD1,.,TRBV19,TRBJ2-7,TGTGCCAGTAGTATAGGACAGGGGTCATACTACGAGCAGTACTTC,CASSIGQGSYYEQYF
.,few,TRBV5-5,TRBJ2-5,TGTGCCAGCAGCATCGGGACTCTCGGGGAGACCCAGTACTTC,CASSIGTLGETQYF
.,few,TRBV5-1,TRBJ1-1,TGCGCCAGCAGCTCTGGAGTGCGGACTGAAGCTTTCTTT,CASSSGVRTEAFF
.,.,TRBV10-3,TRBJ2-3,TGTGCCATCAGTGAGTCGGACTCTGCGGATACGCAGTATTTT,CAISESDSADTQYF
TRBD1,.,TRBV19,TRBJ2-2,TGTGCCAGTAGTATAGATTACAGGACAGGGGCCAGGACCGGGGAGCTGTTTTTT,CASSIDYRTGARTGELFF
.,.,TRBV4-1,TRBJ1-3,TGCGCCAGCAGCCAAGGATCGCAGTCCTCTGGAAACACCATATATTTT,CASSQGSQSSGNTIYF
.,.,TRBV29-1,TRBJ2-1,TGCAGCGTTGAAGACCCAGTCAGCTCCTACAATGAGCAGTTCTTC,CSVEDPVSSYNEQFF
.,.,TRBV7-2,TRBJ1-5,TGTGCCAGCAGCTCAGACTTTAGCAATCAGCCCCAGCATTTT,CASSSDFSNQPQHF
TRBD2,.,TRBV19,TRBJ2-5,TGTGCCAGTACCCCTAGCGGGAACCAAGAGACCCAGTACTTC,CASTPSGNQETQYF
.,.,TRBV10-1,TRBJ2-7,TGCGCCAGCAGTGAGTCGGGCAACCTCTACGAGCAGTACTTC,CASSESGNLYEQYF
TRBD2,.,TRBV5-6,TRBJ2-3,TGTGCCAGCAGCTTGGATACTAGCGGGAGCGCAGATACGCAGTATTTT,CASSLDTSGSADTQYF
TRBD2,.,TRBV11-2,TRBJ2-2,TGTGCCAGCAGCTCGTCAGCGGGGTGGACCGGGGAGCTGTTTTTT,CASSSSAGWTGELFF
TRBD1,.,TRBV29-1,TRBJ1-5,TGCAGCGTTGAGACAGGGGGGCAGCCCCAGCATTTT,CSVETGGQPQHF
.,.,TRBV5-1,TRBJ1-5,TGCGCCAGCAGCCCCGGTGGCGGGGTCGGGCAGCCCCAGCATTTT,CASSPGGGVGQPQHF
.,.,TRBV9,TRBJ2-4,TGTGCCAGCAGCGTAGGGAGTGGCAAAAACATTCAGTACTTC,CASSVGSGKNIQYF
.,.,TRBV30,TRBJ1-2,TGTGCCTGGGTTAGAACCTATGGCTACACCTTC,CAWVRTYGYTF
TRBD2,.,TRBV7-3,TRBJ2-7,TGTGCCAGCAGCTTATTAGCGGGAGTCTCCGAGCAGTACTTC,CASSLLAGVSEQYF
.,.,TRBV6-5,TRBJ1-1,TGTGCCAGCTCAATAGTTCAGGGTGTTGGGACTGAAGCTTTCTTT,CASSIVQGVGTEAFF
TRBD2,.,TRBV7-7,TRBJ2-1,TGTGCCAGCAGCTCCAGCGGGGGGGCCTACAATGAGCAGTTCTTC,CASSSSGGAYNEQFF
.,.,TRBV6-5,TRBJ2-5,TGTGCCAGCAGCCGGGGGGCCGGGACCCAGTACTTC,CASSRGAGTQYF
.,.,TRBV6-5,TRBJ1-1,TGTGCCAGCAGTCGCGGGACTGAAGCTTTCTTT,CASSRGTEAFF